This T cell receptor (beta chain) was obtained from a study of blood T cell repertoires in COVID-19. Across the whole study: Some COVID-19 samples were acute and others convalescent; all came from the United States, Italy and Spain.

Losses at the gene ends were 3 bases for V and 2 bases for J; bases not matched to a gene: 2. This CDR3 is built from 14 residues. In germline, CDR1 is MDHEN, CDR2 SYDVKM. As originally analysed: Amplification from reference gene primers served as the basis for estimated nucleated cell counts. Some clones are missing from TCRdb's copy, which holds only in-frame ones; the method was immunoSEQ multiplex PCR. V, J and clone size are those of that table, while D and trimming were read from the DNA. The table lists 110,000 to 150,000 clones, around 76% of them singletons. The receptor was isolated from a man between 60 and 75 years old with acute or convalescent COVID-19. V and J are TRBV28 and TRBJ2-3; 7 bases are shared with TRBD1. The sequencing input was peripheral blood. The CDR3 loop is CASSFGTDTDTQYF. Written as DNA, the CDR3 is TGTGCCAGCAGTTTCGGGACAGACACAGATACGCAGTATTTT.